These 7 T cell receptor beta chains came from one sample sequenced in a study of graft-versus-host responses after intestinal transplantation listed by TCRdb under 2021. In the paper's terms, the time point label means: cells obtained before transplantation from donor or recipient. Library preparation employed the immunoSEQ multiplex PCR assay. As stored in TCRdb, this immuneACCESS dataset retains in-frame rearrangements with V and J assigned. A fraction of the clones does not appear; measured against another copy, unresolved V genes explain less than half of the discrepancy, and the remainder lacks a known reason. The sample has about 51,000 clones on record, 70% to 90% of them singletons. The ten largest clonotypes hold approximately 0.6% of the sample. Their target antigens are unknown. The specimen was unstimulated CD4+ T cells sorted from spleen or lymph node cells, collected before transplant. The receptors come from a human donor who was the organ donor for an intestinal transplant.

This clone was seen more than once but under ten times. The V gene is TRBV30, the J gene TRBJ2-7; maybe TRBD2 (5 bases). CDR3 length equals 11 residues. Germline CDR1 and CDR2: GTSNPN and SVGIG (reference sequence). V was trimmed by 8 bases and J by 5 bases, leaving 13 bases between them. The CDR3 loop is CAVGSSDEQYF. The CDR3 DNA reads TGTGCCGTGGGGAGTTCCGACGAGCAGTACTTC.

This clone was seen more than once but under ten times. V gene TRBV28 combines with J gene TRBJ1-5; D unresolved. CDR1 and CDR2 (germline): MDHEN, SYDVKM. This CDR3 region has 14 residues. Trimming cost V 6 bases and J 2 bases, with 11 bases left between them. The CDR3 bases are TGTGCCAGCAGAACTGAGAGGGGCAATCAGCCCCAGCATTTT. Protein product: CASRTERGNQPQHF. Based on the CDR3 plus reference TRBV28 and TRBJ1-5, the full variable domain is DVKVTQSSRYLVKRTGEKVFLECVQDMDHENMFWYRQDPGLGLRLIYFSYDVKMKEKGDIPEGYSVSREKKERFSLILESASTNQTSMYLCASRTERGNQPQHFGDGTRLSIL.

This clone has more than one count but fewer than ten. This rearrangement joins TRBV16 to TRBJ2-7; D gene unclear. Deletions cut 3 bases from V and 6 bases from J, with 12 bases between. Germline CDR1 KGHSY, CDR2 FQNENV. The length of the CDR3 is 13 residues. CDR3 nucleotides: TGTGCCAGCAGCCAGACACCGGTTAGCGAGCAGTACTTC. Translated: CASSQTPVSEQYF. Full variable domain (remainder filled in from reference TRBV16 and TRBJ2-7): GEEVAQTPKHLVRGEGQKAKLYCAPIKGHSYVFWYQQVLKNEFKFLISFQNENVFDETGMPKERFSAKCLPNSPCSLEIQATKLEDSAVYFCASSQTPVSEQYFGPGTRLTVT.

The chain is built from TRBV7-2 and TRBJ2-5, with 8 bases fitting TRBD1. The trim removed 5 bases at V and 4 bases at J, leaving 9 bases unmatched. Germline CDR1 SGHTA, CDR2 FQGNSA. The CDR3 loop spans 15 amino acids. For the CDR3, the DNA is TGTGCCAGCAGCCTGACAGGGGTCAATAGAGAGACCCAGTACTTC. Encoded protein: CASSLTGVNRETQYF.

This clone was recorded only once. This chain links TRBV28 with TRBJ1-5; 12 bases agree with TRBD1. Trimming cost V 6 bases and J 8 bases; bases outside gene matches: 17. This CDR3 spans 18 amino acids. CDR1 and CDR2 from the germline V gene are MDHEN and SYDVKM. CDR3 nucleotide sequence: TGTGCCAGCAGCCCCGGGACAGGGGGCTCCCGGGGCAGCGAGCCCCAGCATTTT. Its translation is CASSPGTGGSRGSEPQHF. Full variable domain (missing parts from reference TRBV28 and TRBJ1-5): DVKVTQSSRYLVKRTGEKVFLECVQDMDHENMFWYRQDPGLGLRLIYFSYDVKMKEKGDIPEGYSVSREKKERFSLILESASTNQTSMYLCASSPGTGGSRGSEPQHFGDGTRLSIL.

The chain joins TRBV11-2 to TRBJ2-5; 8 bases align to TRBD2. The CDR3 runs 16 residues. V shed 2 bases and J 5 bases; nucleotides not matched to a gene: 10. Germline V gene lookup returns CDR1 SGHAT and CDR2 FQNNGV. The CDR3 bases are TGTGCCAGCAGCTTAAGCGGGAGAGGGGTTCAGGAGACCCAGTACTTC. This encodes CASSLSGRGVQETQYF.

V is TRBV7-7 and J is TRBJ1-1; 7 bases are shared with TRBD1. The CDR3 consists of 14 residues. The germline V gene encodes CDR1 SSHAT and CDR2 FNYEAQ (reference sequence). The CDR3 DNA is TGTGCTAGCGTCGACAGGGAACGACCCACTGAAGCTTTCTTT. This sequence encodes CASVDRERPTEAFF.